The rows below give T cell receptor beta chains drawn from one sample of a study of blood T cells in healthy people across ages. TCRdb itself ran the 5' RACE reads through MiXCR, one entry per CDR3 protein. The table lists about 770,000 distinct CDR3 sequences, around 43% of them singletons, with roughly 19% in the top ten. The sample taken for sequencing was blood. These receptors originate from a man in his fifties or sixties in good health. The CDR3 runs from the conserved cysteine through the conserved F or W. A D gene is named only where the DNA matches it firmly. Expanded clones are given a class, and other clones once, few, many or no size at all.

J	size	V	D	DNA	CDR3
TRBJ1-5	NA	TRBV27	TRBD1	TGTGCCAGCAGTGGGACAGGGTCGGGTCAGCCCCGGCATTTT	CASSGTGSGQPRHF
TRBJ2-5	few	TRBV7-2	TRBD2	TGTGCCAGCAGCTCCGAAGGATATCCTGGACTAGCGGGGCAAGAGACCCAGTACTTC	CASSSEGYPGLAGQETQYF
TRBJ2-5	few	TRBV7-8	NA	TGTGCCAGCAGCCCCTCTAGGGGGGAGACCCAGTACTTC	CASSPSRGETQYF
TRBJ2-7	few	TRBV9	TRBD1	TGTGCCAGCAGCGGACGGGACAGCTTCTACGAGCAGTACTTC	CASSGRDSFYEQYF
TRBJ1-1	NA	TRBV6-2/TRBV6-3	NA	TGTGCCAGCAGTTACGTTGGCAAAGGGAGTGAAGCTTTCTTT	CASSYVGKGSEAFF
TRBJ2-3	NA	TRBV11-1	NA	TGTGCCAGCAGCTTAGCCCAGACGCAGTATTTT	CASSLAQTQYF
TRBJ1-4	NA	TRBV5-6	NA	TGTGCCAGCAGCTCGTCGGGGGGGGAGGAAAAACTGTTTTTT	CASSSSGGEEKLFF
TRBJ2-1	NA	TRBV7-7	NA	TGTGCCAGCAGCTTGGGCAGAAAGCATGAGCAGTTCTTC	CASSLGRKHEQFF
TRBJ1-1	NA	TRBV2	TRBD1	TGTGCCAGCAGTGATAACAGGGGGCCCCGGCACACTGAAGCTTTCTTT	CASSDNRGPRHTEAFF
TRBJ2-2	few	TRBV14	NA	TGTGCCAGCAGCCAAGGGAGACTCCACACCGGGGAGCTGTTTTTT	CASSQGRLHTGELFF
TRBJ2-3	NA	TRBV20-1	NA	TGCAGTGCTAGAGCCCCATACAGGACCCAGCAGACAGATACGCAGTATTTT	CSARAPYRTQQTDTQYF
TRBJ1-4	NA	TRBV7-2	NA	TGTGCCAGCAGCCAGAGAGCAGGCGAAAAACTGTTTTTT	CASSQRAGEKLFF
TRBJ2-6	NA	TRBV3-1	NA	TGTGCCGGCATGCTGAAATGTTCCGGGGCCAACGTCCTGACTTTC	CAGMLKCSGANVLTF
TRBJ2-5	few	TRBV20-1	TRBD2	TGCAGTGCCGCGAACTGGGGGGGGGAGACCCAGTACTTC	CSAANWGGETQYF
TRBJ1-4	NA	TRBV5-1	TRBD1	TGCGCCAGCACCCGGGACAGCACTAATGAAAAACTGTTTTTT	CASTRDSTNEKLFF
TRBJ2-3	NA	TRBV20-1	NA	TGCAGTGCTCGGACGGGCCCAGGGGATACGCAGTATTTT	CSARTGPGDTQYF
TRBJ2-5	few	TRBV9	TRBD1	TGTGCCAGCAGCGCTGGGGACAGTTATAAGATAACCCAGTACTTC	CASSAGDSYKITQYF
TRBJ1-2	few	TRBV29-1	TRBD1	TGCAGCGTTGAAGGGACAGGGAACTATGGCTACACCTTC	CSVEGTGNYGYTF
TRBJ2-5	few	TRBV30	TRBD2	TGTGCCTGGAGGGGATGGGGGGGAATGGGAGAGACCCAGTACTTC	CAWRGWGGMGETQYF
TRBJ2-2	NA	TRBV2	NA	TGTGCCAGCAGTGAACTTCGGGGAACCGGGGAGCTGTTTTTT	CASSELRGTGELFF
TRBJ1-2	once	TRBV6-2/TRBV6-3	NA	TGTGCCAGCAGTCACATCCCAGAGCGCTATGGCTACACCTTC	CASSHIPERYGYTF
TRBJ2-7	few	TRBV20-1	NA	TGCAGTGCTAGAAACCCCTCCTACGAGCAGTACTTC	CSARNPSYEQYF
TRBJ2-5	NA	TRBV7-2	NA	TGTGCCAGCAGATTAGGGACGGAAGAGACCCAGTACTTC	CASRLGTEETQYF
TRBJ1-2	NA	TRBV4-3	NA	TGCGCCAGCAGCCAAGATAGAGTACGGGCGATACTTAACTATGGCTACACCTTC	CASSQDRVRAILNYGYTF
TRBJ1-2	NA	TRBV6-5	NA	TGTGCCAGCAGGGTTAACGGCGGCTACACCTTC	CASRVNGGYTF
TRBJ2-1	NA	TRBV20-1	NA	TGCAGTGCCCGACGACTAGACAATGAGCAGTTCTTC	CSARRLDNEQFF
TRBJ2-2	few	TRBV20-1	TRBD1	TGCAGTGCCCGTAGACAGGGGGCGAACACCGGGGAGCTGTTTTTT	CSARRQGANTGELFF
TRBJ1-1	NA	TRBV6-2/TRBV6-3	NA	TGTGCCAGCAGCCGAGGACAGTACACTGAAGCTTTCTTT	CASSRGQYTEAFF
TRBJ2-3	few	TRBV7-2	NA	TGTGCCAGCAGCTTAGGTGGGGCCCGTTCAGATACGCAGTATTTT	CASSLGGARSDTQYF
TRBJ1-5	NA	TRBV6-6	TRBD1	TGTGCCAGCAGCGGGACAGGGGAAAATCAGCCCCAGCATTTT	CASSGTGENQPQHF
TRBJ2-7	NA	TRBV4-3	NA	TGCGCCAGCAGACCCGAGCGGGTGGGATCCTACGAGCAGTACTTC	CASRPERVGSYEQYF
TRBJ2-1	few	TRBV7-9	TRBD2	TGTGCCAGCAGCTTACTAGCGGGGGGGCCGGGAGATGAGCAGTTCTTC	CASSLLAGGPGDEQFF
TRBJ2-7	NA	TRBV20-1	NA	TGCAGTGCTAGAGCGGGCGGCACCTACGAGCAGTACTTC	CSARAGGTYEQYF
TRBJ2-1	few	TRBV7-3	TRBD2	TGTGCCAGCAGCTCACTACTAGCGGGGGGGGATGAGCAGTTCTTC	CASSSLLAGGDEQFF
TRBJ1-1	NA	TRBV20-1	NA	TGCAGTGCCCAACCTCAGAAAACGGACACTGAAGCTTTCTTT	CSAQPQKTDTEAFF
TRBJ2-3	NA	TRBV15	NA	TGTGCCACCAGCAGAGTCGGGGGGCCGAGCACAGATACGCAGTATTTT	CATSRVGGPSTDTQYF
TRBJ1-4	NA	TRBV9	NA	TGTGCCAGCAGCGAAGGGGGGGTTAATGAAAAACTGTTTTTT	CASSEGGVNEKLFF
TRBJ2-4	NA	TRBV4-3	TRBD1	TGCGCCAGCAGCCAAGGACAGGGGATGGCCAAAAACATTCAGTACTTC	CASSQGQGMAKNIQYF
TRBJ1-4	NA	TRBV4-3	NA	TGCGCCAGCAGCCCGGGTATCACTAATGAAAAACTGTTTTTT	CASSPGITNEKLFF
TRBJ2-3	NA	TRBV28	TRBD1	TGTGCCAGCAGTTACAGGGGGCAAGATACGCAGTATTTT	CASSYRGQDTQYF
TRBJ1-2	few	TRBV30	NA	TGTGCCTGGAGTTACAGTGGGGCTGGTGGCTACACCTTC	CAWSYSGAGGYTF
TRBJ2-7	few	TRBV12-3/TRBV12-4	NA	TGTGCCACCAGTTTGGAAGGGCAGGGGCGCGAGCAGTACTTC	CATSLEGQGREQYF
TRBJ2-4	few	TRBV7-2	NA	TGTGCCAGCAGCTTAGAAGCGGGTTATAGCAATGAGCAGTACTTC	CASSLEAGYSNEQYF
TRBJ2-5	NA	TRBV7-6	NA	TGTGCCAGCAGCGCGCGCACAGACAATGAGCAGTACTTC	CASSARTDNEQYF
TRBJ2-3	NA	TRBV10-3	TRBD2	TGTGCCATCAGTGAAGCTAGCGGGGGCAGAGATACGCAGTATTTT	CAISEASGGRDTQYF
TRBJ2-7	few	TRBV7-2	TRBD1	TGTGCCAGCAGCTTAGCAGGGCCGGGACAGGGTGCGCACGAGCAGTACTTC	CASSLAGPGQGAHEQYF
TRBJ1-1	NA	TRBV5-5	NA	TGTGCCAGCAGCCCTGCCAGGCGTAACACTGAAGCTTTCTTT	CASSPARRNTEAFF
TRBJ2-3	NA	TRBV10-3	NA	TGTGCCATGTCTAGGATAAGCACAGATACGCAGTATTTT	CAMSRISTDTQYF
TRBJ2-7	NA	TRBV11-2	NA	TGTGCCAGCAGCTTAGCCAGGGGAAATAGCGAGCAGTACTTC	CASSLARGNSEQYF
TRBJ2-2	NA	TRBV11-2	NA	TGTGCCAGCAGCCTCGAGAGGGCGAACACCGGGGAGCTGTTTTTT	CASSLERANTGELFF
TRBJ2-7	few	TRBV27	TRBD1	TGTGCCAGCAGTTTACGGGGACATTCGGTAGTTGGGACAGGGGGCTCCTACGAGCAGTACTTC	CASSLRGHSVVGTGGSYEQYF
TRBJ2-4	few	TRBV20-1	NA	TGCAGTGCTAGACCACTTCAAGGGAACATTCAGTACTTC	CSARPLQGNIQYF
TRBJ1-4	NA	TRBV6-5	NA	TGTGCCAGCAGTTACTCTCCGTTTGAAAATGAAAAACTGTTTTTT	CASSYSPFENEKLFF
TRBJ1-2	NA	TRBV12-3/TRBV12-4	TRBD1	TGTGCCAGCAGTTTTCTGGAACGACGGGACAGGGACAGCGGCTACACCTTC	CASSFLERRDRDSGYTF
TRBJ2-3	NA	TRBV7-2	NA	TGTGCCAGCCATATCGGGGGATCCGGCACAGATACGCAGTATTTT	CASHIGGSGTDTQYF